The T cell receptor beta chain under discussion was sequenced for a study of response to subunit inactivated influenza vaccine. TCRdb passed the RT-PCR reads through MiXCR, listing each CDR3 protein once. The sample lists under 200,000 distinct CDR3 sequences, about 12% occurring once. This CDR3 spans 13 amino acids. Germline CDR1 LGHNA, CDR2 YSLEER. V lost 4 bases and J lost 6, with 9 bases in between. The sample was also linked to a second study, of T cells expressing NK-cell markers. That publication notes: The authors generated TCR beta cDNA through 5'RACE template switching with UMIs.

The sequencing here drew on CD8+ T cells sorted from PBMCs, taken 11 to 12 days after vaccination. The source is a man aged 50-60 years who received an inactivated influenza vaccine. The chain has TRBV4-3 and TRBJ2-2; D uncertain. The CDR3 DNA is TGCGCCAGCAGCCCCCTAACGGCCGGGGAGCTGTTTTTT. Its translation is CASSPLTAGELFF.